The 24 T cell receptor beta chains presented below share a single source sample, sequenced in a study of control samples from healthy donors and cancer patients. Measured with immunoSEQ multiplex PCR; TCRdb has only the in-frame clones, and not every one. The repertoire has about 140,000 clones, 80% to 95% of them found once; the top ten carry approximately 10%. The sample was blood. These receptors all come from a man aged 25-45 years in good health.

The chain links TRBV27 to TRBJ2-7, with 9 bases that match TRBD1. Germline CDR1 is MNHEY and CDR2 is SMNVEV (reference sequence). The CDR3 totals 14 residues. After removal of 6 bases from V and 2 bases from J, the junction contained 5 bases not matched to a gene. CDR3 coding DNA: TGTGCCAGCAGCCTACAGGGGGCCCCCTACGAGCAGTACTTC. It yields the protein CASSLQGAPYEQYF.

The chain carries TRBV10-1 and TRBJ1-6; TRBD1 might be the D (5 bases). V lost 3 bases and J lost 4, with 13 bases in between. The CDR3 loop spans 16 amino acids. Per the germline V gene, CDR1 is WNHNN and CDR2 is SYGVQD (reference sequence). CDR3 bases: TGCGCCAGCAGTGACGGGGACCGCGGGTATAATTCACCCCTCCACTTT. This sequence encodes CASSDGDRGYNSPLHF.

This clone appeared once. The V and J genes are TRBV9 and TRBJ2-2, with D possibly being TRBD1 (6 bases). The V and J ends lost 0 bases and 6 bases respectively, with 12 bases between them. The CDR3 runs to 15 residues. Germline V gene lookup returns CDR1 SGDLS and CDR2 YYNGEE. The CDR3 DNA follows: TGTGCCAGCAGCGTAGCTCAGGGGCGGTCCGGGGAGCTGTTTTTT. As protein: CASSVAQGRSGELFF. Using reference TRBV9 and TRBJ2-2 for the parts outside the CDR3, the full variable domain is DSGVTQTPKHLITATGQRVTLRCSPRSGDLSVYWYQQSLDQGLQFLIQYYNGEERAKGNILERFSAQQFPDLHSELNLSSLELGDSALYFCASSVAQGRSGELFFGEGSRLTVL.

This chain links TRBV19 with TRBJ2-3; tentatively, D is TRBD1 (6 bases). CDR3 length: 15 amino acids. V lost 3 bases to trimming and J lost 3 bases, with 13 bases between them. Germline V gene lookup returns CDR1 LNHDA and CDR2 SQIVND (reference sequence). In DNA form, the CDR3 reads TGTGCCAGTAGTATTCTAGGGCAGGGGACAGATACGCAGTATTTT. As protein: CASSILGQGTDTQYF.

The chain employs TRBV30 and TRBJ1-1; weak D call: TRBD1 (5 bases). Germline CDR1 is GTSNPN and CDR2 is SVGIG (reference sequence). Trimming shortened V by 3 bases and J by 7 bases, and 18 bases separated the two germline ends. CDR3 length: 14 residues. The CDR3: CAWREKGAVGEAFF. The CDR3 region has the DNA TGTGCCTGGAGAGAGAAAGGGGCCGTGGGTGAAGCTTTCTTT.

The V and J genes are TRBV2 and TRBJ2-5; 15 bases are a match to TRBD2. The germline V gene has CDR1 SNHLY and CDR2 FYNNEI. With V trimmed by 1 base and J by 2 bases, 11 bases remained unmatched. The CDR3 is 20 residues long. The CDR3 nucleotides read TGTGCCAGCAGTGAAGAGGATGGGGGACTAGCGGGAGGAAAACAAGAGACCCAGTACTTC. This gives the protein CASSEEDGGLAGGKQETQYF.

The chain is built from TRBV4-3 and TRBJ2-7; no firm D call. In germline, CDR1 is LGHNA, CDR2 YSLEER. Trimming took off 4 bases at V and 3 bases at J, with 16 bases between the two ends. CDR3 length equals 15 residues. CDR3 coding DNA: TGCGCCAGCAGCCTTCAACTGGATGCCAGCTACGAGCAGTACTTC. Translating it yields CASSLQLDASYEQYF.

The rearrangement uses TRBV29-1 and TRBJ1-2; possible D gene TRBD1, 6 bases. This CDR3 has 11 residues. The V end lost 3 bases, the J end lost 8 bases, and 10 bases lay between the germline ends. Germline CDR1 and CDR2: SQVTM and ANQGSEA. The CDR3 protein is CSVDWGHGYTF. In DNA, the CDR3 is TGCAGCGTTGATTGGGGGCACGGCTACACCTTC.

J is TRBJ2-7 and V is TRBV18; D is unclear. Trimming left V 1 base short and J 2 bases short, with 3 bases between. The CDR3 spans 12 residues. Germline V gene data show CDR1 as KGHSH and CDR2 as LQKENI. In DNA, the CDR3 is TGTGCCAGCTCACCACGCACCTACGAGCAGTACTTC. Protein sequence: CASSPRTYEQYF.

The V and J genes are TRBV9 and TRBJ2-1, with TRBD2 matching over 8 bases. The CDR3 spans 17 residues. The germline V gene has CDR1 SGDLS and CDR2 YYNGEE. J was trimmed by 0 bases and V by 0 bases; bases with no gene match: 5. The CDR3 spells CASSVGAGGGSYNEQFF. In DNA, the CDR3 is TGTGCCAGCAGCGTAGGGGCGGGGGGCGGCTCCTACAATGAGCAGTTCTTC.

The V gene is TRBV24-1, the J gene TRBJ2-2; the D is unclear. Per the germline V gene, CDR1 is KGHDR and CDR2 is SFDVKD. This CDR3 is built from 12 residues. Trimming pared 7 bases from V and 6 bases from J, leaving 8 bases between. The CDR3 protein is CATRNWAGELFF. CDR3 sequence (DNA): TGTGCCACCAGAAATTGGGCCGGGGAGCTGTTTTTT.

A single count supports this clone. The genes are TRBV4-1 and TRBJ1-1, with 8 positions matching TRBD1. Germline CDR1 is MGHRA and CDR2 is YSYEKL. V lost 6 bases and J lost 4; bases outside the gene matches: 4. This CDR3 is 13 amino acids long. The CDR3 DNA follows: TGCGCCAGCAGGCTTACAGGGGGCACTGAAGCTTTCTTT. Amino acid sequence: CASRLTGGTEAFF.

CDR3 amino acids: CASHRDGTDTQYF. The DNA for the CDR3 is TGCGCCAGCCACCGGGACGGTACAGATACGCAGTATTTT. The chain combines TRBV5-1 with TRBJ2-3, with D possibly called TRBD1 or TRBD2 (5 bases each). Germline V gene lookup returns CDR1 SGHRS and CDR2 YFSETQ. Trimming pared 7 bases from V and 3 bases from J, leaving 12 bases between. This CDR3 has 13 residues.

This chain links TRBV5-5 with TRBJ2-7; 7 positions agree with TRBD2. The CDR3 loop spans 18 amino acids. Germline CDR1 and CDR2: SGHKS and YYEKEE (reference sequence). V was clipped by 1 base and J by 3 bases; unmatched bases: 16. CDR3 sequence: CASSLRSVGLAADYEQYF. The CDR3 region has the DNA TGTGCCAGCAGCTTGAGGTCGGTTGGGCTAGCGGCCGACTACGAGCAGTACTTC.

This clone was seen once. The chain couples TRBV4-1 to TRBJ1-5, with TRBD1 identical over 7 bases. Germline V gene sequence: CDR1 MGHRA, CDR2 YSYEKL. With 4 bases clipped from V and 1 base from J, the junction kept 4 bases outside the gene matches. CDR3 length: 15 amino acids. CDR3 nucleotide sequence: TGCGCCAGCAGCCTGCGACAGGGAAGCAATCAGCCCCAGCATTTT. It yields the protein CASSLRQGSNQPQHF.

This chain uses TRBV28 with TRBJ2-7; D is unresolved. This CDR3 region has 20 residues. The V and J ends lost 4 bases and 0 bases respectively, with 28 bases between them. Germline CDR1 and CDR2: MDHEN and SYDVKM. The CDR3: CASSSDLYSDSPFNSYEQYF. CDR3 nucleotide sequence: TGTGCCAGCAGTTCTGATCTATATTCTGACTCCCCTTTTAACTCCTACGAGCAGTACTTC.

The gene calls are TRBV3-1 (or the pseudogene TRBV3-2) and TRBJ1-1; unclear D gene. Germline V gene data show CDR1 as LGHDT and CDR2 as YNNKEL (reference sequence). The CDR3 sequence is 15 residues long. V was clipped by 1 base and J by 11 bases, with 20 bases between them. The CDR3 loop reads CASSQGIMRVGEAFF. Here the CDR3 DNA reads TGTGCCAGCAGCCAAGGGATCATGAGAGTCGGAGAGGCTTTCTTT.

V and J are TRBV28 and TRBJ1-6; no firm D call. Trimming took off 6 bases at V and 0 bases at J, with 9 bases between the two ends. The CDR3 length is 15 residues. The germline V gene encodes CDR1 MDHEN and CDR2 SYDVKM. In DNA, the CDR3 is TGTGCCAGCAGGGACCGGAGCTCCTATAATTCACCCCTCCACTTT. Residues: CASRDRSSYNSPLHF.

This rearrangement joins TRBV10-1 to TRBJ2-3, with no clear D. CDR1 and CDR2 from the germline V gene are WNHNN and SYGVQD (reference sequence). The CDR3 covers 19 residues. The ends were cut back, 0 bases at V and 2 bases at J, with 21 bases in the middle. The CDR3 DNA reads TGCGCCAGCAGTGAGTCGAAAAGCTACGGCGAGTGCTTCACAGATACGCAGTATTTT. Amino acids: CASSESKSYGECFTDTQYF.

This chain connects TRBV5-5 to TRBJ2-1, with D unclear. The V end lost 4 bases, the J end lost 2 bases, and 13 bases lay between the germline ends. Germline CDR1 SGHKS, CDR2 YYEKEE (reference sequence). The CDR3 has 15 amino acids. The CDR3 coding sequence is TGTGCCAGCAGCCCCGGGCCCTCCCCCTACAATGAGCAGTTCTTC. Amino acid sequence: CASSPGPSPYNEQFF.

This rearrangement joins TRBV5-1 to TRBJ1-4; 9 bases are shared with TRBD1. CDR3 length: 15 residues. The germline V gene has CDR1 SGHRS and CDR2 YFSETQ. Germline trimming cut 4 bases from V and 8 bases from J; bases unmatched to any gene: 9. The CDR3 sequence: CASSVMGQGGEKLFF. The CDR3 nucleotides read TGCGCCAGCAGCGTCATGGGACAGGGAGGGGAAAAACTGTTTTTT.

This sequence joins TRBV5-1 and TRBJ2-2; no reliable D call. The V gene's germline CDR1 is SGHRS and CDR2 YFSETQ. The CDR3 has 13 residues. Trimming stripped 0 bases from V and 5 bases from J, with 5 bases between. CDR3 nucleotides: TGCGCCAGCAGCTTGGAGGCGACCGGGGAGCTGTTTTTT. It yields the protein CASSLEATGELFF.

Concerning this clone: A junction boundary mismatches the germline segment, possibly from a read error. The chain uses TRBV19 and TRBJ2-1; D gene ambiguous. This CDR3 is 12 amino acids long. Germline V gene sequence: CDR1 LNHDA, CDR2 SQIVND (reference sequence). The CDR3 spells CASSANYHEQFF. CDR3 sequence (DNA): TGTGCCAGTAGTGCCAACTACCATGAGCAGTTCTTC.

The J gene is TRBJ2-3, the V gene TRBV2; perhaps TRBD2 as D (6 bases). V was trimmed by 5 bases and J by 6 bases, leaving 15 bases between them. The germline gives CDR1 SNHLY, CDR2 FYNNEI. The CDR3 has 14 amino acids. The CDR3 protein is CASSHLTSYDTQYF. CDR3 coding DNA: TGTGCCAGCAGTCATTTAACTAGCTACGATACGCAGTATTTT.